One sample yielded the 5 T cell receptor beta chains listed below, sequenced in a study of identical twins. TCRdb itself ran the 5' RACE reads through MiXCR, one entry per CDR3 protein. The profile covers fewer than 650,000 distinct CDR3 sequences, with roughly 7.1% appearing a single time and 1.6% taken by the ten largest. The sample also formed part of further work on yellow fever vaccine responses in identical twins.

Sequenced sample: PBMCs. Receptor source: a woman aged 18 to 35 in good health.

V usage is TRBV6-1 and J usage is TRBJ2-1, with 8 bases lining up with TRBD2. The trim removed 8 bases at V and 7 bases at J, leaving 7 bases unmatched. CDR3 length equals 13 residues. Germline lookup yields CDR1 MNHNS and CDR2 SASEGT. The CDR3 protein is CASAPGLGNEQFF. The CDR3 DNA follows: TGTGCCAGCGCTCCGGGACTAGGGAATGAGCAGTTCTTC.

This clonotype was seen a few times. The CDR3 is CASSLGEGPEQFF. In DNA, the CDR3 is TGTGCCAGCAGCCTGGGTGAGGGACCTGAGCAGTTCTTC. This sequence joins TRBV5-4 and TRBJ2-1; D possibly uses TRBD1 or TRBD2 (5 bases each). The CDR3 runs 13 residues. The V gene lost 4 bases and the J gene lost 9 bases, with 14 bases spanning the gap. Looked up from germline, CDR1 is SGHNT and CDR2 is YYREEE (reference sequence).

This clonotype was detected ten times or more. The chain carries TRBV12-3 or TRBV12-4 and TRBJ1-5; 7 bases agree with TRBD1. CDR3 size: 15 residues. Trimming at V came to 3 bases and at J to 7 bases, leaving 9 bases not matched to a gene. CDR3 residues: CASSLELQGYQPQHF. The CDR3, as DNA: TGTGCCAGCAGTTTGGAGCTACAGGGGTACCAGCCCCAGCATTTT.

This clonotype has a handful of counts. V gene TRBV29-1 combines with J gene TRBJ2-2; 7 positions agree with TRBD1. CDR1 is SQVTM and CDR2 is ANQGSEA in the germline V gene. This CDR3 comprises 16 residues. The J segment lost 5 bases and the V segment lost 3 bases, leaving 12 bases of the junction unmatched. This CDR3 is CSVDEPGQSVTGELFF. CDR3 DNA: TGCAGCGTTGATGAACCGGGACAGTCGGTTACCGGGGAGCTGTTTTTT.

This clonotype has a count of ten or more. This chain links TRBV29-1 with TRBJ1-1, with D possibly TRBD1 on 6 matching bases. Between the trimmed V and J ends, which lost 6 bases and 2 bases, there was a span of 19 bases. The CDR3 is made up of 15 amino acids. Per the germline V gene, CDR1 is SQVTM and CDR2 is ANQGSEA. CDR3 in amino acids: CSVPRSGGRNTEAFF. CDR3 in DNA: TGCAGCGTCCCTCGGTCTGGGGGGCGAAACACTGAAGCTTTCTTT. The full variable domain, completed using reference TRBV29-1 and TRBJ1-1, is SAVISQKPSRDICQRGTSLTIQCQVDSQVTMMFWYRQQPGQSLTLIATANQGSEATYESGFVIDKFPISRPNLTFSTLTVSNMSPEDSSIYLCSVPRSGGRNTEAFFGQGTRLTVV.